These T cell receptor beta chains were read from a single sample in a study of shared clonotypes between healthy human individuals. Profiling relied on immunoSEQ multiplex PCR, and the TCRdb table lists in-frame clones only, not all of them. Of about 2,500,000 clones listed, 90% to 95% are singletons. Material: naive CD4+ T cells sorted from blood. The receptor source for this set is a man younger than 35 in good health. The CDR3 runs from the conserved cysteine through the conserved F or W. A D gene is named only where the DNA matches it firmly. The size of a clone is reported for some rows only, either as once, few or many, or as a class for expanded clones.

j_gene: TRBJ1-5; v_gene: TRBV18; abundance: -; d_gene: TRBD1; CDR3nt: TGTGCCAGCTCACCTCAGGGGGATAGCAATCAGCCCCAGCATTTT; CDR3aa: CASSPQGDSNQPQHF
j_gene: TRBJ2-3; v_gene: TRBV20-1; abundance: -; d_gene: -; CDR3nt: TGCAGTGCTCAGGACACAGATACGCAGTATTTT; CDR3aa: CSAQDTDTQYF
j_gene: TRBJ1-6; v_gene: TRBV6-1; abundance: -; d_gene: -; CDR3nt: TGTGCCAGCAGTGAACAAAATTCACCCCTCCACTTT; CDR3aa: CASSEQNSPLHF
j_gene: TRBJ2-7; v_gene: TRBV2; abundance: -; d_gene: TRBD2; CDR3nt: TGTGCCAGCAGTGTCCTAGCGGGCGGCTACGAGCAGTACTTC; CDR3aa: CASSVLAGGYEQYF
j_gene: TRBJ2-4; v_gene: TRBV2; abundance: -; d_gene: TRBD2; CDR3nt: TGTGCCAGTCGCGAGGGACTAGCGGGGGGCGGGGACATTCAGTACTTC; CDR3aa: CASREGLAGGGDIQYF
j_gene: TRBJ2-7; v_gene: TRBV27; abundance: -; d_gene: -; CDR3nt: TGTGCCAGCAGTTTTTCTTCTGGCAGGGTCCGACGGCAGTACTTC; CDR3aa: CASSFSSGRVRRQYF
j_gene: TRBJ1-3; v_gene: TRBV15; abundance: -; d_gene: -; CDR3nt: TGTGCCACCAGCAGCTTAGCCGGGCCCTCTGGAAACACCATATATTTT; CDR3aa: CATSSLAGPSGNTIYF
j_gene: TRBJ2-6; v_gene: TRBV11-1; abundance: -; d_gene: -; CDR3nt: TGTGCCAGCAGCTTACAGGGGAAATCTGGGGCCAACGTCCTGACTTTC; CDR3aa: CASSLQGKSGANVLTF
j_gene: TRBJ2-3; v_gene: TRBV10-1; abundance: -; d_gene: TRBD1; CDR3nt: TGCGCCAGCAGCCCCGACAGGGGGAAAACAGATACGCAGTATTTT; CDR3aa: CASSPDRGKTDTQYF
j_gene: TRBJ1-4; v_gene: TRBV7-2; abundance: once; d_gene: -; CDR3nt: TGTGCCAGCAGCTTAGACGGGGGCGGCCTTGAAAAACTGTTTTTT; CDR3aa: CASSLDGGGLEKLFF
j_gene: TRBJ1-2; v_gene: TRBV7-2; abundance: -; d_gene: TRBD1; CDR3nt: TGTGCCAGCAGCTTACGACGGGACAGGGGGCGAGGTGGCTACACCTTC; CDR3aa: CASSLRRDRGRGGYTF
j_gene: TRBJ2-2; v_gene: TRBV5-4; abundance: -; d_gene: TRBD1; CDR3nt: TGTGCCAGCATTCCGGACAGGGCGAACACCGGGGAGCTGTTTTTT; CDR3aa: CASIPDRANTGELFF
j_gene: TRBJ1-2; v_gene: TRBV6-6; abundance: -; d_gene: -; CDR3nt: TGTGCCAGCGGGGCGAACTTGGATGGCTACACCTTC; CDR3aa: CASGANLDGYTF
j_gene: TRBJ2-3; v_gene: TRBV6-5; abundance: -; d_gene: TRBD2; CDR3nt: TGTGCCAGCAGCAATAGCGGGGGAACAGATACGCAGTATTTT; CDR3aa: CASSNSGGTDTQYF
j_gene: TRBJ2-5; v_gene: TRBV28; abundance: -; d_gene: -; CDR3nt: TGTGCCAGCAGTTCCCAAAGGGGGGAAGAGACCCAGTACTTC; CDR3aa: CASSSQRGEETQYF
j_gene: TRBJ2-2; v_gene: TRBV5-1; abundance: -; d_gene: TRBD2; CDR3nt: TGCGCCAGCAGCTTGCGACTAGCGGGATGGGAGGCGAACACCGGGGAGCTGTTTTTT; CDR3aa: CASSLRLAGWEANTGELFF
j_gene: TRBJ1-6; v_gene: TRBV2; abundance: -; d_gene: TRBD1; CDR3nt: TGTGCCAGCAGTGGACAGGGGGCTAAAAATAATTCACCCCTCCACTTT; CDR3aa: CASSGQGAKNNSPLHF
j_gene: TRBJ2-3; v_gene: TRBV2; abundance: -; d_gene: -; CDR3nt: TGTGCCAGCAGTGAAGTCGGGGGTATAGTCAAAGATACGCAGTATTTT; CDR3aa: CASSEVGGIVKDTQYF
j_gene: TRBJ1-3; v_gene: TRBV28; abundance: -; d_gene: TRBD1; CDR3nt: TGTGCCAGCAGTTCCAGGGGGGGATTTGCTGGAAACACCATATATTTT; CDR3aa: CASSSRGGFAGNTIYF
j_gene: TRBJ2-7; v_gene: TRBV10-2; abundance: -; d_gene: TRBD1; CDR3nt: TGCGCCAGCAACCGGGACAGGGGTTACGAGCAGTACTTC; CDR3aa: CASNRDRGYEQYF
j_gene: TRBJ1-2; v_gene: TRBV6-1; abundance: -; d_gene: -; CDR3nt: TGTGCCAGCAGTCTCGGGACCACGCCTGGCTACACCTTC; CDR3aa: CASSLGTTPGYTF
j_gene: TRBJ1-1; v_gene: TRBV28; abundance: few; d_gene: -; CDR3nt: TGTGCCAGCAGTTTGAAGGGGTTCACTGAAGCTTTCTTT; CDR3aa: CASSLKGFTEAFF
j_gene: TRBJ2-3; v_gene: TRBV9; abundance: -; d_gene: -; CDR3nt: TGTGCCAGCAGCGTCCTGGGCACAGATACGCAGTATTTT; CDR3aa: CASSVLGTDTQYF
j_gene: TRBJ2-7; v_gene: TRBV9; abundance: once; d_gene: -; CDR3nt: TGTGCCAGCAGTGCATCTGGGTCCCAAATTGAGCAGTACTTC; CDR3aa: CASSASGSQIEQYF
j_gene: TRBJ2-1; v_gene: TRBV5-4; abundance: -; d_gene: TRBD1; CDR3nt: TGTGCCAGCAGCCTACAGGGGGGTAATGAGCAGTTCTTC; CDR3aa: CASSLQGGNEQFF